The entry below describes one T cell receptor (beta chain). A second PCR of about 7 to 12 cycles used a sample-barcoded 5' primer and a J-beta primer mix. TCRdb fed the 5' RACE reads into MiXCR, producing one record per CDR3 protein. The table has over a million distinct CDR3 sequences, 25% seen once. The sample is drawn from a study of blood T cells in healthy people across ages. Study-level information: Per two T cells, template switching captured roughly one barcoded beta molecule.

V gave up 5 bases and J gave up 4 bases, with 15 bases separating them. The CDR3 runs 15 residues. Germline-derived CDR1 and CDR2 are SEHNR and FQNEAQ (reference sequence). The sample was also linked to a second study, of T cells of mothers and their children.

The chain employs TRBV7-9 and TRBJ2-1, with unresolved D. Sequenced: blood. The sequence came from a girl aged 2 to 10 in good health. The DNA of the CDR3 is TGTGCCAGCAGCCCAGCCCAGTGGGAATACAATGAGCAGTTCTTC. This translates into CASSPAQWEYNEQFF. Based on the CDR3 plus reference TRBV7-9 and TRBJ2-1, the full variable domain is DTGVSQNPRHKITKRGQNVTFRCDPISEHNRLYWYRQTLGQGPEFLTYFQNEAQLEKSRLLSDRFSAERPKGSFSTLEIQRTEQGDSAMYLCASSPAQWEYNEQFFGPGTRLTVL.